Sequencing of this T cell receptor (beta chain) was carried out in a study of blood T cell repertoires in COVID-19. Turning to the study itself: COVID-19 samples from acute and convalescent phases originated in the United States, Italy and Spain. T cells, B-cell-depleted T cells, or PBMCs supplied cDNA or gDNA.

V was clipped by 8 bases and J by 4 bases, with 11 bases between them. Germline assignment: CDR1 MNHEY and CDR2 SMNVEV (reference sequence). The length of the CDR3 is 12 residues. In the authors' methods: Scientists estimated how many nucleated cells there were by amplifying reference gene primers. Sequencing was performed with immunoSEQ multiplex PCR; in TCRdb, only in-frame clones are kept and a portion is missing. V, J and clone size derive from that table, while D and trimming were established from the DNA sequence. The sample shows 200,000 to 300,000 clones, 86% of them seen only once. The sequenced sample consisted of peripheral blood. V and J are TRBV27 and TRBJ1-2, with D perhaps TRBD1 (5 bases). The source is a man aged 25 to 45 with active or convalescent COVID-19. In DNA form, the CDR3 reads TGTGCCAGCCGAGACAGCTTCTATGGCTACACCTTC. As protein: CASRDSFYGYTF.